Presented here are 21 T cell receptor beta chains from one specimen sequenced in a study of human T cells and chemical hapten exposure. Stated time point: patch test 1, 2 weeks after DPC sensitization. The treatment here: therapeutic diphenylcyclopropenone sensitization with weekly scalp DPC. TCRdb called the RACE reads again in MiXCR, with one record for every CDR3 protein. This table has roughly 360,000 distinct CDR3 sequences, approximately 5% appearing once. The sample in question was whole blood, obtained in connection with sensitization to the hapten diphenylcyclopropenone (DPC). The source is a woman aged 45 to 65 with alopecia areata. Some clones in this sample may be carry-over from other donors' samples.

This chain connects TRBV29-1 to TRBJ1-2; maybe TRBD1 (6 bases). CDR3 size: 13 residues. Germline loops: CDR1 SQVTM, CDR2 ANQGSEA. V was shortened by 5 bases and J by 5 bases, with 15 bases between the two germline ends. DNA of the CDR3: TGCAGCGTTACGGGGGGGCGCAGATATGGCTACACCTTC. This codes for CSVTGGRRYGYTF.

This clonotype came up a few times. The CDR3 coding sequence is TGTGCCAGCAGCTACCCACAGGGGGTCAATGATTCACCCCTCCACTTT. The encoded protein is CASSYPQGVNDSPLHF. This chain connects TRBV11-2 to TRBJ1-6; TRBD1 agrees at 8 bases. Germline loops: CDR1 SGHAT, CDR2 FQNNGV. The CDR3 totals 16 residues. V lost 4 bases and J lost 8; bases outside the gene matches: 10.

This clonotype was observed many times. The gene calls are TRBV9 and TRBJ1-5, with no clear D. CDR3 length equals 14 residues. Per germline, CDR1 SGDLS and CDR2 YYNGEE. V was pared by 3 bases and J by 0 bases, with 7 bases between. CDR3 sequence reads: CASSAEDSNQPQHF. CDR3 in DNA: TGTGCCAGCAGCGCCGAAGATAGCAATCAGCCCCAGCATTTT.

This clonotype was counted only a few times. The chain has TRBV7-2 and TRBJ2-2, with 14 bases fitting TRBD2. The CDR3 covers 17 residues. CDR1 is SGHTA, CDR2 FQGNSA, per germline. V shed 5 bases, J shed 4 bases, and the junction held 6 bases outside the gene matches. The DNA of the CDR3 is TGTGCCAGCAGCCCCGCCGGACTAGCGGGAGGCACCGGGGAGCTGTTTTTT. This sequence encodes CASSPAGLAGGTGELFF.

There are many counts of this clonotype. The chain recombines TRBV4-1 with TRBJ1-2; D perhaps matches TRBD1 (5 bases). Germline CDR1 reads MGHRA; CDR2 reads YSYEKL. The CDR3 is 14 amino acids. V was cut by 0 bases and J by 7 bases, with 12 bases left in between. CDR3 sequence: CASSQDQGSFGYTF. CDR3 DNA sequence: TGCGCCAGCAGCCAAGATCAGGGAAGTTTTGGCTACACCTTC.

The rearrangement links TRBV6-2 or TRBV6-3 to TRBJ1-5; 8 bases are a match to TRBD1. Trimming cost V 8 bases and J 5 bases; bases outside gene matches: 8. There are 14 residues in the CDR3. Germline lookup yields CDR1 MNHEY and CDR2 SVGEGT. CDR3 residues: CASEESGGYQPQHF. The CDR3 nucleotides are TGTGCCAGCGAGGAGTCAGGGGGCTATCAGCCCCAGCATTTT.

The sample holds many counts of this clonotype. The rearrangement uses TRBV29-1 and TRBJ2-3; 11 positions agree with TRBD2. The CDR3 contains 13 residues. The V gene's germline CDR1 is SQVTM and CDR2 ANQGSEA. V was pared by 5 bases and J by 7 bases, with 5 bases of the junction left unmatched. CDR3 DNA sequence: TGCAGCGTTTATAGCGGGGGGGCGAATACGCAGTATTTT. The encoded protein is CSVYSGGANTQYF.

Concerning this clonotype itself: Just one base apart from a much larger clone, this may be a read error. The V and J genes are TRBV5-1 and TRBJ2-7; D is possibly TRBD1 or TRBD2 (5 bases each). The germline gives CDR1 SGHRS, CDR2 YFSETQ. CDR3 size: 15 residues. CDR3 bases: TGCGCCAGCAGCTTGAGGGACGGCCTATCCTGCGAGCAGTACTTC. Its translation is CASSLRDGLSCEQYF.

This clonotype came up many times. The chain combines TRBV3-1 with TRBJ1-3; D is unresolved. The CDR3 sequence is 20 residues long. V was pared by 1 base and J by 0 bases, with 22 bases between. The V gene's germline CDR1 is LGHDT and CDR2 YNNKEL (reference sequence). The CDR3 region is CASSQGMVTQGPASGNTIYF. The CDR3 DNA sequence: TGTGCCAGCAGCCAAGGAATGGTTACCCAAGGCCCTGCCTCTGGAAACACCATATATTTT.

This clonotype has a handful of counts. The chain employs TRBV2 and TRBJ2-3; D is perhaps TRBD2 (6 bases). Germline CDR1 is SNHLY and CDR2 is FYNNEI. Trimming pared 11 bases from V and 3 bases from J, leaving 18 bases between. This CDR3 has 14 amino acids. The CDR3 loop is CAGGGGSGTDTQYF. The CDR3 DNA sequence: TGTGCCGGTGGTGGAGGGAGTGGGACAGATACGCAGTATTTT.

The chain links TRBV29-1 to TRBJ1-2, with 11 positions matching TRBD1. The germline gives CDR1 SQVTM, CDR2 ANQGSEA. This CDR3 spans 12 amino acids. V shed 3 bases and J 8 bases; nucleotides not matched to a gene: 2. Written as DNA, the CDR3 is TGCAGCGTTGAGGACAGGGGGCCCGGCTACACCTTC. Amino acids: CSVEDRGPGYTF.

This clonotype was observed many times. The chain links TRBV6-1 to TRBJ1-6; D not certain. The CDR3 extends over 14 amino acids. Trimming took 7 bases from V and 7 from J, leaving 14 bases between them. Germline V gene data show CDR1 as MNHNS and CDR2 as SASEGT. CDR3 in amino acids: CASIPFMGNSPLHF. As DNA, the CDR3 is TGTGCCAGCATACCTTTTATGGGGAATTCACCCCTCCACTTT.

This clonotype was counted many times. V is TRBV20-1 and J is TRBJ2-4, with no clear D. In germline, CDR1 is DFQATT, CDR2 SNEGSKA (reference sequence). Trimming took off 6 bases at V and 0 bases at J, with 15 bases between the two ends. The CDR3 extends over 15 amino acids. This CDR3 reads CSAAPSGLAKNIQYF. The CDR3 coding sequence is TGCAGTGCGGCTCCATCAGGCCTAGCCAAAAACATTCAGTACTTC.

This clonotype has ten or more counts. The chain recombines TRBV29-1 with TRBJ1-1, with D hard to call. Trimming pared 3 bases from V and 1 base from J, leaving 6 bases between. CDR3 size: 12 residues. Germline V gives CDR1 SQVTM, CDR2 ANQGSEA. The DNA for the CDR3 is TGCAGCGTTGAGTTTGCGAACACTGAAGCTTTCTTT. This encodes CSVEFANTEAFF. The variable domain in full, completed from reference TRBV29-1 and TRBJ1-1, reads SAVISQKPSRDICQRGTSLTIQCQVDSQVTMMFWYRQQPGQSLTLIATANQGSEATYESGFVIDKFPISRPNLTFSTLTVSNMSPEDSSIYLCSVEFANTEAFFGQGTRLTVV.

A few counts support this clonotype. The chain has TRBV7-9 and TRBJ2-7; D may match TRBD1 or TRBD2 (5 bases each). V dropped 5 bases and J dropped 1 base, with 15 bases sitting between them. Germline V lookup: CDR1 SEHNR, CDR2 FQNEAQ (reference sequence). The CDR3 length is 15 residues. The chain's CDR3 is CASSPWGGQSYEQYF. DNA for the CDR3: TGTGCCAGCAGCCCCTGGGGCGGGCAGTCCTACGAGCAGTACTTC.

There are many counts of this clonotype. The chain has TRBV6-1 and TRBJ2-1; 8 positions match TRBD2. CDR3 length: 14 residues. V trimming: 6 bases; J trimming: 9 bases; junction bases outside the gene matches: 10. Per germline, CDR1 MNHNS and CDR2 SASEGT. The CDR3 coding sequence is TGTGCCAGCAGGGGCTACGGGGGGGGGACTGAGCAGTTCTTC. This encodes CASRGYGGGTEQFF.

In its sample, this clonotype was seen a few times. The rearrangement joins TRBV30 to TRBJ1-5; possible D gene TRBD1, 6 bases. This CDR3 comprises 17 residues. Trimming pared 1 base from V and 2 bases from J, leaving 18 bases between. Per the germline V gene, CDR1 is GTSNPN and CDR2 is SVGIG (reference sequence). The CDR3 is CAWSGGSTGFGNQPQHF. The DNA of the CDR3 is TGTGCCTGGAGTGGGGGATCTACAGGGTTTGGCAATCAGCCCCAGCATTTT.

This clonotype occurred many times. This sequence joins TRBV30 and TRBJ2-5; 10 nucleotides align to TRBD2. Germline CDR1 is GTSNPN and CDR2 is SVGIG (reference sequence). J lost 9 bases, V lost 4 bases, and 17 bases had no gene match. This CDR3 comprises 16 residues. This chain's CDR3 is CAWTPISGRAIAAQYF. The CDR3 nucleotides read TGTGCCTGGACCCCTATCAGCGGGAGGGCCATAGCGGCCCAGTACTTC. Together with reference TRBV30 and TRBJ2-5, the CDR3 gives the full variable domain: SQTIHQWPATLVQPVGSPLSLECTVEGTSNPNLYWYRQAAGRGLQLLFYSVGIGQISSEVPQNLSASRPQDRQFILSSKKLLLSDSGFYLCAWTPISGRAIAAQYFGPGTRLLVL.

In this sample, this clonotype turned up many times. The gene calls are TRBV18 and TRBJ2-1, with D tentatively TRBD1 (6 bases). Trimming shortened V by 4 bases and J by 10 bases, and 11 bases separated the two germline ends. CDR1 KGHSH and CDR2 LQKENI come from the germline V gene. The CDR3 is made up of 12 amino acids. CDR3 nucleotides: TGTGCCAGCTCACAAGACAGGATGGAGCAGTTCTTC. Translating it yields CASSQDRMEQFF.

This clonotype was counted a few times. The chain joins TRBV20-1 to TRBJ1-2; tentative D call: TRBD1 (5 bases). The CDR3 has 13 residues. Germline-derived CDR1 and CDR2 are DFQATT and SNEGSKA (reference sequence). V was cut by 4 bases and J by 4 bases, with 13 bases left in between. The CDR3 sequence: CSAMGDFLYGYTF. In DNA, the CDR3 is TGCAGTGCTATGGGGGACTTTCTCTATGGCTACACCTTC.

This clonotype appeared a few times. This chain uses TRBV15 with TRBJ1-5; TRBD1 matches at 7 bases. V lost 5 bases, J lost 0 bases, and 7 bases stayed unmatched. The CDR3 loop spans 16 amino acids. Germline lookup yields CDR1 LNHNV and CDR2 YYDKDF (reference sequence). The CDR3 DNA reads as TGTGCCACCAGCCCGCGACAGGGCGCTAGCAATCAGCCCCAGCATTTT. Translated, it gives CATSPRQGASNQPQHF.